The rows below give T cell receptor beta chains drawn from one sample of a study of blood T cells in healthy people across ages. From the 5' RACE reads, TCRdb called clonotypes with MiXCR, one entry per CDR3 protein. The data contain some 1.5 million distinct CDR3 sequences, around 40% of them singletons. Sequenced input: blood. The receptors originated from a young woman in good health. CDR3s include the opening cysteine and the closing phenylalanine or tryptophan. D genes are given only for firm matches. Clone size appears in some rows only: once, few, many, or a class for an expanded clone.

d_call: NA; j_call: TRBJ1-3; clone_size: few; v_call: TRBV29-1; cdr3_nt: TGCAGCGTTGAACCCTCTGGAAACACCATATATTTT; cdr3_aa: CSVEPSGNTIYF
d_call: TRBD2; j_call: TRBJ2-7; clone_size: NA; v_call: TRBV7-2; cdr3_nt: TGTGCCAGCAGCTTAGCGCGGCTAGCGGGGAGAGGGGAGCAGTACTTC; cdr3_aa: CASSLARLAGRGEQYF
d_call: NA; j_call: TRBJ2-1; clone_size: few; v_call: TRBV7-2; cdr3_nt: TGTGCCAGCAGCTTAAGAACGGGCGGGGCCGGTTCCTACAATGAGCAGTTCTTC; cdr3_aa: CASSLRTGGAGSYNEQFF
d_call: TRBD1; j_call: TRBJ1-1; clone_size: NA; v_call: TRBV20-1; cdr3_nt: TGCAGTGCTCCCCGACAGGGATATGCGGACACTGAAGCTTTCTTT; cdr3_aa: CSAPRQGYADTEAFF
d_call: TRBD2; j_call: TRBJ2-1; clone_size: few; v_call: TRBV5-1; cdr3_nt: TGCGCCAGCAGCTTGACCCTCCTAGCGGACAATGAGCAGTTCTTC; cdr3_aa: CASSLTLLADNEQFF
d_call: NA; j_call: TRBJ1-5; clone_size: NA; v_call: TRBV6-2/TRBV6-3; cdr3_nt: TGTGCCAGCAGTCAAGACGGGACAAATCAGCCCCAGCATTTT; cdr3_aa: CASSQDGTNQPQHF
d_call: NA; j_call: TRBJ1-2; clone_size: few; v_call: TRBV12-3/TRBV12-4; cdr3_nt: TGTGCCAGCAGTTCATCACCCCGGGCCCTAAACTATGGCTACACCTTC; cdr3_aa: CASSSSPRALNYGYTF
d_call: NA; j_call: TRBJ2-3; clone_size: many; v_call: TRBV6-2/TRBV6-3; cdr3_nt: TGTGCCAGCAGCTACTACACAGATACGCAGTATTTT; cdr3_aa: CASSYYTDTQYF
d_call: TRBD2; j_call: TRBJ2-5; clone_size: NA; v_call: TRBV4-3; cdr3_nt: TGCGCCAGCAGCCAACTAGCGGGAGGGCCCAATGAGCAGTACTTC; cdr3_aa: CASSQLAGGPNEQYF
d_call: NA; j_call: TRBJ2-1; clone_size: NA; v_call: TRBV9; cdr3_nt: TGTGCCAGCAGCGTAGCGCAGGGGGGCTACAATGAGCAGTTCTTC; cdr3_aa: CASSVAQGGYNEQFF
d_call: TRBD2; j_call: TRBJ2-1; clone_size: NA; v_call: TRBV7-9; cdr3_nt: TGTGCCAGCAACCCTAGCGGGAGGGCCAATGAGCAGTTCTTC; cdr3_aa: CASNPSGRANEQFF
d_call: TRBD1; j_call: TRBJ2-7; clone_size: NA; v_call: TRBV7-2; cdr3_nt: TGTGCCAGCAGCTTATCCGAGACAGGGCCCTACGAGCAGTACTTC; cdr3_aa: CASSLSETGPYEQYF
d_call: TRBD1; j_call: TRBJ2-5; clone_size: NA; v_call: TRBV4-3; cdr3_nt: TGCGCCAGCAGCCAAGGGACAGGGAGTTTAGAGACCCAGTACTTC; cdr3_aa: CASSQGTGSLETQYF
d_call: NA; j_call: TRBJ2-7; clone_size: NA; v_call: TRBV20-1; cdr3_nt: TGCAGTGCTAGAGGCCGCAGGGAATCCTACGAGCAGTACTTC; cdr3_aa: CSARGRRESYEQYF
d_call: NA; j_call: TRBJ1-2; clone_size: NA; v_call: TRBV27; cdr3_nt: TGTGCCAGCAGTGGACCTTCTTATGGCTACACCTTC; cdr3_aa: CASSGPSYGYTF
d_call: TRBD1; j_call: TRBJ2-7; clone_size: NA; v_call: TRBV7-9; cdr3_nt: TGTGCCAGCAGCCAGGGACAGGCAGCTTACAATGAGCAGTACTTC; cdr3_aa: CASSQGQAAYNEQYF
d_call: NA; j_call: TRBJ1-2; clone_size: NA; v_call: TRBV28; cdr3_nt: TGTGCCAGCAGTATAACGGGACATTCCGATGGCTACACCTTC; cdr3_aa: CASSITGHSDGYTF
d_call: NA; j_call: TRBJ1-1; clone_size: NA; v_call: TRBV12-3/TRBV12-4; cdr3_nt: TGTGCCAGCAGGCCGGGACGGTGGGTGGGCACTGAAGCTTTCTTT; cdr3_aa: CASRPGRWVGTEAFF
d_call: NA; j_call: TRBJ1-1; clone_size: NA; v_call: TRBV25-1; cdr3_nt: TGTGCCAGCAGTGAGTGCGAACCAGAGGTCACTGAAGCTTTCTTT; cdr3_aa: CASSECEPEVTEAFF
d_call: NA; j_call: TRBJ1-1; clone_size: few; v_call: TRBV5-1; cdr3_nt: TGCGCCAGCAGAAAAGATACGGACACTGAAGCTTTCTTT; cdr3_aa: CASRKDTDTEAFF
d_call: TRBD1; j_call: TRBJ2-1; clone_size: NA; v_call: TRBV6-5; cdr3_nt: TGTGCCAGCAGTTACGACAGGGGTCATTACAATGAGCAGTTCTTC; cdr3_aa: CASSYDRGHYNEQFF
d_call: TRBD1; j_call: TRBJ2-3; clone_size: NA; v_call: TRBV12-3/TRBV12-4; cdr3_nt: TGTGCCAGCATTCCCGGACAGGGAAGAGCAGATACGCAGTATTTT; cdr3_aa: CASIPGQGRADTQYF
d_call: NA; j_call: TRBJ1-4; clone_size: NA; v_call: TRBV14; cdr3_nt: TGTGCCAGCAGCCTATCCGGGACAAGCCCCGGGAAACTGTTTTTT; cdr3_aa: CASSLSGTSPGKLFF
d_call: NA; j_call: TRBJ1-4; clone_size: few; v_call: TRBV13; cdr3_nt: TGTGCCAGCAGCTCCCTAATGGGTGGCGAAAAACTGTTTTTT; cdr3_aa: CASSSLMGGEKLFF
d_call: NA; j_call: TRBJ2-5; clone_size: many; v_call: TRBV4-1; cdr3_nt: TGCGCCAGCAGCCAGGACTGGACAGAAGAGACCCAGTACTTC; cdr3_aa: CASSQDWTEETQYF
d_call: NA; j_call: TRBJ1-1; clone_size: few; v_call: TRBV2; cdr3_nt: TGTGCCAGCAGCCCGCACGAAAACACTGAAGCTTTCTTT; cdr3_aa: CASSPHENTEAFF